This T cell receptor beta chain was sequenced during a study of blood T cell repertoires in COVID-19. Overall study: Donors of Cohort 3 who recovered were those that had two negative PCRs, clearance, or symptom resolution. Samples taken during acute and convalescent COVID-19 were collected in the United States, Italy and Spain.

In the original processing: From reference gene primer amplification, estimates of nucleated cell counts were derived. The method was immunoSEQ multiplex PCR; TCRdb's version includes in-frame clones alone and lacks a portion of them. V, J and clone size derive from that table, while D and trimming were established from the DNA sequence. The sample has over 200,000 clones, approximately 87% seen once. The V and J ends lost 1 base and 0 bases respectively, with 14 bases between them. CDR3 length equals 18 residues. The V gene's germline CDR1 is SGHRS and CDR2 YFSETQ. Across about two dozen US areas, participants ranged in age from about 18 to 90 years.

The rearrangement joins TRBV5-1 to TRBJ2-6; D is possibly TRBD2 (5 bases). Material: PBMCs or T cells enriched from blood (not recorded which). This receptor was identified in a woman between 50 and 59 years old in a cohort exposed to, infected with or recovered from COVID-19 (not recorded which). The DNA for the CDR3 is TGCGCCAGCAGCTTGAGGACGCGGGTATCCTCTGGGGCCAACGTCCTGACTTTC. This gives the protein CASSLRTRVSSGANVLTF.